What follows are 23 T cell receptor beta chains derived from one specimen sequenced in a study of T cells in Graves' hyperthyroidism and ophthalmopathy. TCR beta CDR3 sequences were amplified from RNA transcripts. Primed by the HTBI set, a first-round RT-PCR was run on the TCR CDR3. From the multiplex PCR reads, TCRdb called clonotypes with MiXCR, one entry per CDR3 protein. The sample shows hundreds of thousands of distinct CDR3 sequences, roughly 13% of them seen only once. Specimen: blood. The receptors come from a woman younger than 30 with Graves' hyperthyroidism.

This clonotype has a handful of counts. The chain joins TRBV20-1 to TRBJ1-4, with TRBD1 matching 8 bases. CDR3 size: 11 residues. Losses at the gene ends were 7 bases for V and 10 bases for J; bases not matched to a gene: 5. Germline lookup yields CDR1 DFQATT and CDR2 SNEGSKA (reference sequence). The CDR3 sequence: CSVVGTGKLFF. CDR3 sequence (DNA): TGCAGTGTGGTAGGGACAGGAAAACTGTTTTTT.

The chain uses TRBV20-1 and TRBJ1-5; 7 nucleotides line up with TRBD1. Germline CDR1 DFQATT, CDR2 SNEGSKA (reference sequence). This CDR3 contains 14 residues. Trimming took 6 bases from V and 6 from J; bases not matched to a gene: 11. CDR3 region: CSAQDRIRVQPQHF. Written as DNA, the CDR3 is TGCAGTGCCCAGGACAGGATTCGGGTTCAGCCCCAGCATTTT.

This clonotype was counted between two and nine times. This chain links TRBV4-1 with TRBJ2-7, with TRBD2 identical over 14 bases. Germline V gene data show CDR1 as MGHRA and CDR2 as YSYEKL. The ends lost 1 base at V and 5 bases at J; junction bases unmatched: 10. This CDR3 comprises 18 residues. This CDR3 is CASSQGGPTSGRGHEQYF. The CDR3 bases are TGCGCCAGCAGCCAAGGGGGCCCGACTAGCGGGAGGGGCCACGAGCAGTACTTC.

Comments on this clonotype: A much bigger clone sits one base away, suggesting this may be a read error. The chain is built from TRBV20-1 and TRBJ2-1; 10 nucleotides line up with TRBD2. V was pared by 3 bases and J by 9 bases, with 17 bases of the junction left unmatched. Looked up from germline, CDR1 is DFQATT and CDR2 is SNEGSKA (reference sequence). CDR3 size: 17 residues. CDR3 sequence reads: CSASMLAGVLFMGEQFF. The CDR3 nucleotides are TGCAGTGCTAGTATGCTAGCGGGAGTATTGTTCATGGGTGAGCAGTTCTTC.

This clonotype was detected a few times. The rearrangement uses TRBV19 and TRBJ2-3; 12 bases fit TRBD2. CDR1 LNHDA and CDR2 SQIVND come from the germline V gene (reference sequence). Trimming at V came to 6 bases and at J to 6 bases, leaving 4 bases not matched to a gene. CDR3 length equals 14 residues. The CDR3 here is CASRRLAGDDTQYF. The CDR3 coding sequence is TGTGCCAGTAGAAGACTAGCGGGAGACGATACGCAGTATTTT.

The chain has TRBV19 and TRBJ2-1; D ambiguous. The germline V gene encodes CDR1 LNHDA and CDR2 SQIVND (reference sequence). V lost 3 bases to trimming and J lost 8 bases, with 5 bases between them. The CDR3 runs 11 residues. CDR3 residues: CASSIGDEQFF. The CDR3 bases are TGTGCCAGTAGTATCGGCGATGAGCAGTTCTTC. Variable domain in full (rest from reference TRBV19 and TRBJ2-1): DGGITQSPKYLFRKEGQNVTLSCEQNLNHDAMYWYRQDPGQGLRLIYYSQIVNDFQKGDIAEGYSVSREKKESFPLTVTSAQKNPTAFYLCASSIGDEQFFGPGTRLTVL.

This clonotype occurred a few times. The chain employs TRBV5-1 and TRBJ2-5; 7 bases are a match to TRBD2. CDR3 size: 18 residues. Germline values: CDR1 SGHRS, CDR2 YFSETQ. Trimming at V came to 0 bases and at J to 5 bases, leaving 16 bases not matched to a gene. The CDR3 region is CASSLGSVRGVVLETQYF. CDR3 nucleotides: TGCGCCAGCAGCTTGGGCTCGGTCCGGGGGGTAGTGTTGGAGACCCAGTACTTC.

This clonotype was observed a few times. The CDR3 nucleotides read TGTGCCAGCAGCTTTAGGGGGGTGAACACCGGGGAGCTGTTTTTT. This translates into CASSFRGVNTGELFF. This sequence joins TRBV13 and TRBJ2-2; either TRBD1 or TRBD2 may fit D (6 bases each). The V end was cut by 3 bases, the J end by 1 base, with 9 bases between. The V gene's germline CDR1 is PRHDT and CDR2 FYEKMQ (reference sequence). The CDR3 runs to 15 residues.

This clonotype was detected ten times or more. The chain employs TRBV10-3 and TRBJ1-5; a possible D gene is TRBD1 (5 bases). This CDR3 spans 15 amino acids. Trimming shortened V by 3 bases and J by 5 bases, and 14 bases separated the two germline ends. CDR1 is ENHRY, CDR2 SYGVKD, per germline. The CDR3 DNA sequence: TGTGCCATCAGTGAATGGGGGGATAGGGATCAGCCCCAGCATTTT. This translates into CAISEWGDRDQPQHF.

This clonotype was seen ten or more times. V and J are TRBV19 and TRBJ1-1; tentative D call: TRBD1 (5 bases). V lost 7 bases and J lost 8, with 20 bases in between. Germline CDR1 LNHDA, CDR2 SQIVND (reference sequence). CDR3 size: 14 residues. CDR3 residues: CASTTDSRTTEAFF. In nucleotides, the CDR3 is TGTGCCAGTACAACCGACAGCCGAACGACGGAAGCTTTCTTT.

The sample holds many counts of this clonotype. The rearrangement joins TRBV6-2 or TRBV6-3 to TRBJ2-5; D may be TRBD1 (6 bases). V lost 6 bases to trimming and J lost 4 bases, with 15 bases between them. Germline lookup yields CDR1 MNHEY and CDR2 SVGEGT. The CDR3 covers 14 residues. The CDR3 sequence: CASSQPGGGETQYF. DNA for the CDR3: TGTGCCAGCAGCCAACCTGGGGGCGGAGAGACCCAGTACTTC.

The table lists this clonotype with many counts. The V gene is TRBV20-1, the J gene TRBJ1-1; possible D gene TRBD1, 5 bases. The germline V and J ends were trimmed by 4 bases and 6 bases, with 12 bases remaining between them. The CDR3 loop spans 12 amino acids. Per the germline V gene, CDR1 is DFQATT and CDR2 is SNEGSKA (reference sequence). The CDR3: CSAMQGWSEAFF. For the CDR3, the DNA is TGCAGTGCTATGCAGGGTTGGTCTGAAGCTTTCTTT.

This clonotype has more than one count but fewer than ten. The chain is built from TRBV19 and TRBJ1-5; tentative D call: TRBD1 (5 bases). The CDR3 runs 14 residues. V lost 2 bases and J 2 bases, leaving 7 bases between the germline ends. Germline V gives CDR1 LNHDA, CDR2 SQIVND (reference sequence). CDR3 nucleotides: TGTGCCAGTAGTATAAGGGGTGGCAATCAGCCCCAGCATTTT. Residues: CASSIRGGNQPQHF.

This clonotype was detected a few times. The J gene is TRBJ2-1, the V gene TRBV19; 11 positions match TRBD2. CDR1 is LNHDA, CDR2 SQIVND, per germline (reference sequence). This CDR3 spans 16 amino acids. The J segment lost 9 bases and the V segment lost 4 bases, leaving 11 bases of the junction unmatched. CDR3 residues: CASSTTSGSGYSEQFF. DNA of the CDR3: TGTGCCAGTAGTACTACTAGCGGGAGCGGATATAGTGAGCAGTTCTTC.

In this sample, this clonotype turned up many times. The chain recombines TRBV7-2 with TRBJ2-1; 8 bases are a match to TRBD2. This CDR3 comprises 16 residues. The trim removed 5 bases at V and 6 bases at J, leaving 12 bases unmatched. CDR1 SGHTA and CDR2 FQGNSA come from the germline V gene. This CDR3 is CASSLLAAGGRNEQFF. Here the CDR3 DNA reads TGTGCCAGCAGCCTACTTGCGGCGGGGGGTCGCAATGAGCAGTTCTTC.

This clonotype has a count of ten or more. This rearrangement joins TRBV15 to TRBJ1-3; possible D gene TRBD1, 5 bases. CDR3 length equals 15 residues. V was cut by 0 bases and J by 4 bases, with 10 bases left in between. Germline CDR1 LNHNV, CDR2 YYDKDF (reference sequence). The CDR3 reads CATSRDWGDGNTIYF. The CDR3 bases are TGTGCCACCAGCAGAGATTGGGGGGACGGAAACACCATATATTTT.

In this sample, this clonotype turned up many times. The CDR3, as DNA: TGTGCCAGCAGATACCAACTAGCGGCAACCTACGAGCAGTACTTC. Translation: CASRYQLAATYEQYF. J is TRBJ2-7 and V is TRBV28; TRBD2 aligns across 8 bases. This CDR3 has 15 residues. CDR1 and CDR2 from the germline V gene are MDHEN and SYDVKM. The V segment lost 6 bases and the J segment 2 bases; nucleotides outside the gene matches: 9.

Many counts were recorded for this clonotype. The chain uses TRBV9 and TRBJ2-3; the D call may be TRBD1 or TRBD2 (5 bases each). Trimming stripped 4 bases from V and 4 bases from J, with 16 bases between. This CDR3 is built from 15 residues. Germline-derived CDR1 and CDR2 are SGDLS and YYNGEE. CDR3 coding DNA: TGTGCCAGCAGCCCCGGGACGCCGCGACCAGATACGCAGTATTTT. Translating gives CASSPGTPRPDTQYF.

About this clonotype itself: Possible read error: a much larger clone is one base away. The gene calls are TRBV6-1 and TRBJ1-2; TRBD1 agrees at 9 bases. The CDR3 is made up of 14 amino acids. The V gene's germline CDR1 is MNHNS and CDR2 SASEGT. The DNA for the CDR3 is TGTGCCGGCAGGGGGACAGGGCTGGGGGATGGCTACACCTTC. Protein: CAGRGTGLGDGYTF.

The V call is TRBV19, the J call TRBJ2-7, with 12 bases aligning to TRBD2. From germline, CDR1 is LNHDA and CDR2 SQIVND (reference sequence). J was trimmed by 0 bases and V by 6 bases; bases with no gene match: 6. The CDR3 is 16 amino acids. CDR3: CASSFGLAGSSYEQYF. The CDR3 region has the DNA TGTGCCAGTAGCTTTGGACTAGCGGGGTCCTCCTACGAGCAGTACTTC.

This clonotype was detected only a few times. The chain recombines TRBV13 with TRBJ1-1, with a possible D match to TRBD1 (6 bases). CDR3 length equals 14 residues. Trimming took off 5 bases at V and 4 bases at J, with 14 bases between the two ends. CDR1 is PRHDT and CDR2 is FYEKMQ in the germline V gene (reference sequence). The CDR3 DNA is TGTGCCAGCAGCCGGAGGGGGGTGAGCACTGAAGCTTTCTTT. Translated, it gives CASSRRGVSTEAFF.

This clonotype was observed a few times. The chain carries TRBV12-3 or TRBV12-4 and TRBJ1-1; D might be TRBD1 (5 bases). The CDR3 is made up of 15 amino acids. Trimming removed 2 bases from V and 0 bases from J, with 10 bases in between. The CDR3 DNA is TGTGCCAGCAGTTTATCGGGACGTTTGAACACTGAAGCTTTCTTT. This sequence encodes CASSLSGRLNTEAFF.

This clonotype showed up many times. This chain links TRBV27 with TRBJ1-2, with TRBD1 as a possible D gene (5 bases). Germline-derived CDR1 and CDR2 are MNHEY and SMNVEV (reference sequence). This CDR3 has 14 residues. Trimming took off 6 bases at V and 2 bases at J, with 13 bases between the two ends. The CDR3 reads CASSRDGGNYGYTF. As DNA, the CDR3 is TGTGCCAGCAGCCGGGACGGTGGAAACTATGGCTACACCTTC.